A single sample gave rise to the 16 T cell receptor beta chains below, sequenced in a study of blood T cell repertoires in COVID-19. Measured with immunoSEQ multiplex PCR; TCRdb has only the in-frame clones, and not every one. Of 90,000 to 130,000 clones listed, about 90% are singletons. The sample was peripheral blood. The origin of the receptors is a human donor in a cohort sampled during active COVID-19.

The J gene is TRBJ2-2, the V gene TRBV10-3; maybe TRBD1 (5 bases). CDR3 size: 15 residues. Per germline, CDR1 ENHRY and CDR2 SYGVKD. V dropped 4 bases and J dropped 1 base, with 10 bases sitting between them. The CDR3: CAISVGQGNTGELFF. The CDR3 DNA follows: TGTGCCATCAGTGTTGGTCAGGGGAACACCGGGGAGCTGTTTTTT.

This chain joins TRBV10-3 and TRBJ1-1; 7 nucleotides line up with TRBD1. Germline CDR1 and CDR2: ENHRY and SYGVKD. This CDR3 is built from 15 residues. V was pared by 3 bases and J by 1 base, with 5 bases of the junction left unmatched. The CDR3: CAISDSGQANTEAFF. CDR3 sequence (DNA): TGTGCCATCAGTGATTCAGGACAGGCGAACACTGAAGCTTTCTTT.

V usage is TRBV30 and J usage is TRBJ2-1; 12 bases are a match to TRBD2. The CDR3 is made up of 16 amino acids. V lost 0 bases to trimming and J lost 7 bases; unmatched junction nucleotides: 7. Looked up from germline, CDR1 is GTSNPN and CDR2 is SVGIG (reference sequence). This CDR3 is CAWSVLASGGANEQFF. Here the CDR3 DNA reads TGTGCCTGGAGTGTTTTAGCTAGCGGGGGGGCAAATGAGCAGTTCTTC.

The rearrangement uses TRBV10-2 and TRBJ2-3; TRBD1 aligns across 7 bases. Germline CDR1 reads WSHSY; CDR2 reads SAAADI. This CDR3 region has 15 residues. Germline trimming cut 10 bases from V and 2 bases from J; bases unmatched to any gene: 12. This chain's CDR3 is CAIKRGPLITDTQYF. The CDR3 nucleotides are TGCGCCATCAAGAGGGGGCCACTAATCACAGATACGCAGTATTTT.

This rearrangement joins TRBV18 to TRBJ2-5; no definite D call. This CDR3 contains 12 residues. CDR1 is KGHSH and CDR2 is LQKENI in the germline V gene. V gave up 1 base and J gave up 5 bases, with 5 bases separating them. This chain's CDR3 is CASSPRQETQYF. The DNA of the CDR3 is TGTGCCAGCTCACCACGGCAGGAGACCCAGTACTTC.

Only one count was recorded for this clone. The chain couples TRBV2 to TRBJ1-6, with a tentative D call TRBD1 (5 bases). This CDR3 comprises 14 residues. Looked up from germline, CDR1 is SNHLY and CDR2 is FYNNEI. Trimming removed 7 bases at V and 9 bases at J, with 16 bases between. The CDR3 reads CASTLKGQGSPLHF. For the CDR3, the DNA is TGTGCCAGCACCCTTAAGGGGCAGGGTTCACCCCTCCACTTT.

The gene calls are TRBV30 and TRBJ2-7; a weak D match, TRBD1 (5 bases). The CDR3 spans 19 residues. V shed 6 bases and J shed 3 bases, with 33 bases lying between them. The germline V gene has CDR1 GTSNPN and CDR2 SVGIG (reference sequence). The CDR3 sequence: CACSKTLLRGGRRNYEQYF. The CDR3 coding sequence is TGTGCCTGCTCGAAGACACTCCTAAGGGGTGGCCGCCGGAACTACGAGCAGTACTTC.

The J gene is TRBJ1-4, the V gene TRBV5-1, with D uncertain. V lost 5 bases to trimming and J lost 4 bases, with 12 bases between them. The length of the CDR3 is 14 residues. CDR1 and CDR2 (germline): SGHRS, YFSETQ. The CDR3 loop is CASSPSQNNEKLFF. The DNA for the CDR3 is TGCGCCAGCAGTCCCTCCCAGAATAATGAAAAACTGTTTTTT.

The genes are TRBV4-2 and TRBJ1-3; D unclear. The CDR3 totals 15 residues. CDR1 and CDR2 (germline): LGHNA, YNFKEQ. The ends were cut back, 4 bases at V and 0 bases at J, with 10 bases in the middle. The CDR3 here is CASSPGPSSGNTIYF. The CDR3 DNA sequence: TGTGCCAGCAGCCCTGGTCCGAGCTCTGGAAACACCATATATTTT.

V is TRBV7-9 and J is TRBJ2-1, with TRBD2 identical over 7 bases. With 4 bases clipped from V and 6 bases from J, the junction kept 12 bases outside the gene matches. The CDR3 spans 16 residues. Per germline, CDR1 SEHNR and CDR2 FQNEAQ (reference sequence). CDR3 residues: CASSSGRLAASNEQFF. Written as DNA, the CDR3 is TGTGCCAGCAGCTCGGGGAGGCTAGCGGCATCCAATGAGCAGTTCTTC.

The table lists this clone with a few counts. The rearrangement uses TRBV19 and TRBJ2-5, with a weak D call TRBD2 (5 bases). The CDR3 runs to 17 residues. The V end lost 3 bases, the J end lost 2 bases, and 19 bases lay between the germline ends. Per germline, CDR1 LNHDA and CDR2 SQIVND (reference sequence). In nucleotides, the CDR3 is TGTGCCAGTAGTATTGATGGTCCGGGGAAAGGGCAAGAGACCCAGTACTTC. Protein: CASSIDGPGKGQETQYF.

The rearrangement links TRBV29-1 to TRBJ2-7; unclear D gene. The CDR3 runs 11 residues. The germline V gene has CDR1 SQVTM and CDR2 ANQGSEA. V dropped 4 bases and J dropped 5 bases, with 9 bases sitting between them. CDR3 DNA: TGCAGCGTTGCGGGTCTCCACGAGCAGTACTTC. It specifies CSVAGLHEQYF.

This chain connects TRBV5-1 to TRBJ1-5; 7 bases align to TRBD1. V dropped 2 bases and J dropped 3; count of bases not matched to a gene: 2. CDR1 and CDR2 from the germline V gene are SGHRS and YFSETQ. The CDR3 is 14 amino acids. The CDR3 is CASSLTGDNQPQHF. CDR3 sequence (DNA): TGCGCCAGCAGCTTAACAGGGGACAATCAGCCCCAGCATTTT.

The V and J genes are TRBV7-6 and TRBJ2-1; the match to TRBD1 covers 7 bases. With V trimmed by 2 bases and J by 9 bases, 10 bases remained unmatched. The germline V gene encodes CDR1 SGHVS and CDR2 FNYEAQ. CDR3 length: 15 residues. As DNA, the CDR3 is TGTGCCAGCAGCTTACAGGGGGTACAGTCATCTGAGCAGTTCTTC. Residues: CASSLQGVQSSEQFF.

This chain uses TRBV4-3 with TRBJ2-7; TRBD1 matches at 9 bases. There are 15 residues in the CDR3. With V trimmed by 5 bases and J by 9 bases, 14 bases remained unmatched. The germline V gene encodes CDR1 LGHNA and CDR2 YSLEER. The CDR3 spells CASSYRDREWQGQYF. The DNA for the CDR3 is TGCGCCAGCAGCTATCGGGACAGGGAATGGCAAGGGCAGTACTTC.

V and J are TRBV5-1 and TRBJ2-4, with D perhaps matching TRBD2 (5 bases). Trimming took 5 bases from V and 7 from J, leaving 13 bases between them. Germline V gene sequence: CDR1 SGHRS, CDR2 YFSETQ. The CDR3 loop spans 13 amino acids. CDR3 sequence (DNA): TGCGCCAGCAGACATGCCGGGGAGAACATTCAGTACTTC. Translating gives CASRHAGENIQYF.